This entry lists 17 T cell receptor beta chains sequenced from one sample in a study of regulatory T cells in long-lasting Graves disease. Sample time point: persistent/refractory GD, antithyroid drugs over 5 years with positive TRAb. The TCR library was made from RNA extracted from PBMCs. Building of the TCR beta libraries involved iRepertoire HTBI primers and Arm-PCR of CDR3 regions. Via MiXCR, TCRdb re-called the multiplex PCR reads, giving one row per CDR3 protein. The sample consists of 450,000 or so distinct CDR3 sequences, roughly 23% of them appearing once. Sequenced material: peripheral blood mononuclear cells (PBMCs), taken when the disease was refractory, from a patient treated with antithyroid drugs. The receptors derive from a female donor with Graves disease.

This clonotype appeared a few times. The CDR3, as DNA: TGCAGTGCTTCGGACCCTAATCAGCCCCAGCATTTT. Amino acids: CSASDPNQPQHF. J is TRBJ1-5 and V is TRBV20-1, with D uncertain. The germline CDR1 and CDR2 sequences are DFQATT and SNEGSKA (reference sequence). V was clipped by 5 bases and J by 4 bases, with 9 bases between them. The CDR3 is 12 amino acids.

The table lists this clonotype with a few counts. This CDR3 is CASTHGGAGFQETQYF. The CDR3, as DNA: TGTGCCAGCACCCATGGGGGAGCGGGCTTCCAAGAGACCCAGTACTTC. The chain is built from TRBV7-9 and TRBJ2-5, with D tentatively TRBD2 (6 bases). The CDR3 totals 16 residues. Germline V lookup: CDR1 SEHNR, CDR2 FQNEAQ (reference sequence). The germline V and J ends were trimmed by 7 bases and 1 base, with 19 bases remaining between them.

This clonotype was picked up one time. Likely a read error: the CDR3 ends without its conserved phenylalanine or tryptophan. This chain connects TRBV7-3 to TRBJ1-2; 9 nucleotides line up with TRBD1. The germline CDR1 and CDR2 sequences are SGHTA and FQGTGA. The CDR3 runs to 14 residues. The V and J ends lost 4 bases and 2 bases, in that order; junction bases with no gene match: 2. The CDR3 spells CASSSGQGNYGYTL. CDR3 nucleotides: TGTGCCAGCAGCTCGGGACAGGGAAACTATGGCTACACCTTA.

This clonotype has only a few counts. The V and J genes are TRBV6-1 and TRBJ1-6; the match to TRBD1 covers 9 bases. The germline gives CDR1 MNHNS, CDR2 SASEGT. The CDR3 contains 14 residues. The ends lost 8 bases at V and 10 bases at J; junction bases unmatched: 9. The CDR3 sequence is CASYAGQGRSPLHF. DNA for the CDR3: TGTGCCAGCTATGCGGGACAGGGAAGGTCACCCCTCCACTTT.

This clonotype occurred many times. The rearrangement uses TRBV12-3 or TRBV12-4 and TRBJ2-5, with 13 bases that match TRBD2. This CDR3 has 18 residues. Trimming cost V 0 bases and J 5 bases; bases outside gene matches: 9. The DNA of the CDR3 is TGTGCCAGCAGTTTAGCTCTTGGGACTAGCGGGGAAGCGGAGACCCAGTACTTC. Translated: CASSLALGTSGEAETQYF.

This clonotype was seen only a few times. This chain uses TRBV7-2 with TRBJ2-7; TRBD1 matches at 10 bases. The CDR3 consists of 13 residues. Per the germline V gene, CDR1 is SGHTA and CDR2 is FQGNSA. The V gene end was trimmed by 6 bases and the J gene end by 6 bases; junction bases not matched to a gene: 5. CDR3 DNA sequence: TGTGCCAGCAGGTCCGGGACAGGGGTCGAGCAGTACTTC. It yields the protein CASRSGTGVEQYF.

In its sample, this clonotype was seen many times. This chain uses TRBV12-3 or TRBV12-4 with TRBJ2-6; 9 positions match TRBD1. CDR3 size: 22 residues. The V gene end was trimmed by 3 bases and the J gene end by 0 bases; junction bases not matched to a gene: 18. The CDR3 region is CASSFFPPGQGPISSGANVLTF. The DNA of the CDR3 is TGTGCCAGCAGTTTTTTCCCCCCGGGACAGGGCCCAATTAGCTCTGGGGCCAACGTCCTGACTTTC.

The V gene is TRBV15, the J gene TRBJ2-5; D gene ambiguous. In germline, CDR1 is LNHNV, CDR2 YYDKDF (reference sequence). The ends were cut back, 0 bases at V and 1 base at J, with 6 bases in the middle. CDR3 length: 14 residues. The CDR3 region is CATSRDRAQETQYF. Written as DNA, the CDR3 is TGTGCCACCAGCAGAGATAGGGCCCAAGAGACCCAGTACTTC.

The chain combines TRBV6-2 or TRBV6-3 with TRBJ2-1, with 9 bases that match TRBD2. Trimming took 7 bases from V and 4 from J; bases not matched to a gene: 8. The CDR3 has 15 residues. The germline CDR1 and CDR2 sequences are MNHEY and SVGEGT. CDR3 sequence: CASNPAGGWYNEQFF. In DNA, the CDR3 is TGTGCCAGCAATCCGGCGGGAGGGTGGTACAATGAGCAGTTCTTC.

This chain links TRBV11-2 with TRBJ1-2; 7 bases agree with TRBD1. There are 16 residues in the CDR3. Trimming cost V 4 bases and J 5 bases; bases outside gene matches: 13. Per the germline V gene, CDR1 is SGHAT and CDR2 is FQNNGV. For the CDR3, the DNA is TGTGCCAGCAGCTCGAGGTTGGAGGGGGCAAGTTATGGCTACACCTTC. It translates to CASSSRLEGASYGYTF.

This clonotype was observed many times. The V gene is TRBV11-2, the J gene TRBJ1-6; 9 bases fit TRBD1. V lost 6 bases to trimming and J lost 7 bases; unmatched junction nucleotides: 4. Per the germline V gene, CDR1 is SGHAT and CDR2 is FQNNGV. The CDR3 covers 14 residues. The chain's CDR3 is CASSGTGRNSPLHF. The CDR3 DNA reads TGTGCCAGCAGTGGGACAGGGCGGAATTCACCCCTCCACTTT.

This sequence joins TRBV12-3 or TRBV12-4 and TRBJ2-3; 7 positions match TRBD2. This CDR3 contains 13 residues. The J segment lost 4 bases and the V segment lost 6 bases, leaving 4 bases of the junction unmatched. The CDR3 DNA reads TGTGCCAGCAGGCGGGGGTGGGCAGATACGCAGTATTTT. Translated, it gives CASRRGWADTQYF.

This CDR3 is CASSLARSAGANVLTF. The DNA of the CDR3 is TGTGCCAGCAGCTTAGCAAGGTCAGCTGGGGCCAACGTCCTGACTTTC. The rearrangement links TRBV7-8 to TRBJ2-6, with D unclear. Between the trimmed V and J ends, which lost 0 bases and 2 bases, there was a span of 8 bases. Germline V gene data show CDR1 as SGHVS and CDR2 as FQNEAQ. CDR3 length: 16 residues.

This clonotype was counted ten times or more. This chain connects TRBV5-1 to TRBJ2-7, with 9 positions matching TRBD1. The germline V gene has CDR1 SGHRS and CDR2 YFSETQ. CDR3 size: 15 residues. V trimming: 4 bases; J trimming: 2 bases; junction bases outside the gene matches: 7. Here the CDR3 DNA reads TGCGCCAGCAGCATGGACAGGGGAGGCCCCTACGAGCAGTACTTC. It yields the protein CASSMDRGGPYEQYF. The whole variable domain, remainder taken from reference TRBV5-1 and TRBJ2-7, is KAGVTQTPRYLIKTRGQQVTLSCSPISGHRSVSWYQQTPGQGLQFLFEYFSETQRNKGNFPGRFSGRQFSNSRSEMNVSTLELGDSALYLCASSMDRGGPYEQYFGPGTRLTVT.

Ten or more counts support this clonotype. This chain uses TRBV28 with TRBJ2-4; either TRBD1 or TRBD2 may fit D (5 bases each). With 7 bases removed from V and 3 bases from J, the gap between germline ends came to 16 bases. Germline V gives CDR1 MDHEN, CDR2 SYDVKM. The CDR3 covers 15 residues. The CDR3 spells CASTSGAEGKNIQYF. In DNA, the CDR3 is TGTGCCAGCACCTCTGGGGCTGAGGGCAAAAACATTCAGTACTTC.

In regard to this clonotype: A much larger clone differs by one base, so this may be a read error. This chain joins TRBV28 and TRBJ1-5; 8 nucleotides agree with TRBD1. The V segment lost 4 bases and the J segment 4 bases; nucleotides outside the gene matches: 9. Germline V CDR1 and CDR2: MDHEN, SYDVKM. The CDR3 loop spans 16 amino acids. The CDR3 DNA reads TGTGCCAGCAGTTCCATTGCGACAGGGGTAAATCAGCCCCAGCATTTT. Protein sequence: CASSSIATGVNQPQHF.

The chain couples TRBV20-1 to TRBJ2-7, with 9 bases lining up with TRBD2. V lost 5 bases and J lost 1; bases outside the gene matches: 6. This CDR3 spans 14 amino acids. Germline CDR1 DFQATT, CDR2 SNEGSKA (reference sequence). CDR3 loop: CSAPGLANSYEQYF. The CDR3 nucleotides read TGCAGTGCTCCCGGACTAGCGAATTCCTACGAGCAGTACTTC.